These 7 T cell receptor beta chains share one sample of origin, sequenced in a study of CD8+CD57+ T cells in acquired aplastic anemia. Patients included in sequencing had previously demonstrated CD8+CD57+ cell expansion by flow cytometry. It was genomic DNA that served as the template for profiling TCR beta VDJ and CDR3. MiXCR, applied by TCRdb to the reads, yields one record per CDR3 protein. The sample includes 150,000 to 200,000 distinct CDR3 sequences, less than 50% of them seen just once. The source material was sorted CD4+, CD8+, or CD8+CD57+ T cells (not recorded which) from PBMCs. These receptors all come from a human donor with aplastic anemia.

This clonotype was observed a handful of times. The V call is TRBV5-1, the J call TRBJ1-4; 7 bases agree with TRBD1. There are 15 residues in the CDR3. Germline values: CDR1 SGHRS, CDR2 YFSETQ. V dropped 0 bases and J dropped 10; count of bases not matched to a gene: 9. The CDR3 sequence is CASSLATGKGGKLFF. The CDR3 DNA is TGCGCCAGCAGCTTGGCGACAGGGAAGGGTGGAAAACTGTTTTTT.

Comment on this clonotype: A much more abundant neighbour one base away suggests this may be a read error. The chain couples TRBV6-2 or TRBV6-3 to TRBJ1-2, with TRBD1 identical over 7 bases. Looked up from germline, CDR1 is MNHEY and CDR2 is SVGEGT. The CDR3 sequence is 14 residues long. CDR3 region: CPSIGGDRRYGYTF. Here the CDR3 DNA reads TGTCCCAGCATTGGTGGGGACAGAAGATATGGCTACACCTTC.

The CDR3, as DNA: TGTGCCAGCAGTGAACTGGGGGGTTTCGATGGCTACACCTTC. As protein: CASSELGGFDGYTF. This sequence joins TRBV25-1 and TRBJ1-2, with D possibly matching TRBD1 (5 bases). This CDR3 comprises 14 residues. CDR1 MGHDK and CDR2 SYGVNS come from the germline V gene. V was clipped by 2 bases and J by 6 bases, with 13 bases between them.

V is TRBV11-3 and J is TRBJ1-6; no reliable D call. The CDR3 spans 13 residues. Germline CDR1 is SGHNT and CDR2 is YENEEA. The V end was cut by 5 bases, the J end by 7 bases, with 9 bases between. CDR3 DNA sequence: TGTGCCAGCAGCGACTTCAGAAATTCACCCCTCCACTTT. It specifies CASSDFRNSPLHF.

CDR3 sequence reads: CASTSRVRGQPQHF. DNA of the CDR3: TGTGCCAGTACCTCCAGAGTGAGGGGTCAGCCCCAGCATTTT. The V call is TRBV19, the J call TRBJ1-5, with TRBD1 as a possible D gene (5 bases). The CDR3 is 14 residues long. The V gene's germline CDR1 is LNHDA and CDR2 SQIVND (reference sequence). Trimming cost V 7 bases and J 6 bases, with 16 bases left between them.

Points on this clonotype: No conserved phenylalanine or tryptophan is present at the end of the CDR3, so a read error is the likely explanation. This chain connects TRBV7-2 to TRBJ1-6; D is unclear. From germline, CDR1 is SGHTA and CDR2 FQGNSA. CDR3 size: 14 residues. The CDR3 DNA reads TGTGCCGGCAGCTTAGGTTACGAGGGTTCACCCCTCCACTCT. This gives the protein CAGSLGYEGSPLHS.

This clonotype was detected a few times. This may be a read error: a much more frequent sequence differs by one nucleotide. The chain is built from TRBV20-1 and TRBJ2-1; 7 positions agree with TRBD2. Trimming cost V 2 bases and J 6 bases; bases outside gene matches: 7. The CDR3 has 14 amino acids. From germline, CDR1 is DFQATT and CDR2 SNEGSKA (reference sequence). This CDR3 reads CSARIGGRGNEQFF. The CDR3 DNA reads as TGCAGTGCTAGAATTGGCGGGAGAGGCAATGAGCAGTTCTTC.